The 20 T cell receptor beta chains reported below all come from one sample, sequenced in a study of T cell responses to AZD1222 COVID-19 vaccine. Measured with immunoSEQ multiplex PCR; TCRdb has only the in-frame clones, and not every one. The table includes more than 150,000 clones, 94% detected once. Sample: peripheral blood, taken on day 0 of AZD1222 vaccination. The source is an adult in good health.

The chain carries TRBV19 and TRBJ2-1; 14 nucleotides agree with TRBD2. Per germline, CDR1 LNHDA and CDR2 SQIVND (reference sequence). This CDR3 is 15 amino acids long. Trimming cost V 5 bases and J 7 bases; bases outside gene matches: 4. CDR3 region: CASSLGTSGSNEQFF. The CDR3 nucleotides read TGTGCCAGTAGTCTCGGGACTAGCGGGAGTAATGAGCAGTTCTTC.

This CDR3 reads CASSQNTGELFF. CDR3 sequence (DNA): TGTGCCAGCAGTCAGAACACCGGGGAGCTGTTTTTT. This chain uses TRBV27 with TRBJ2-2; D gene unclear. Trimming cost V 5 bases and J 1 base, with 2 bases left between them. Germline CDR1 MNHEY, CDR2 SMNVEV (reference sequence). CDR3 length: 12 residues.

The V and J genes are TRBV2 and TRBJ1-1; D is unresolved. Germline V gene lookup returns CDR1 SNHLY and CDR2 FYNNEI. This CDR3 comprises 14 residues. V lost 6 bases to trimming and J lost 0 bases, with 11 bases between them. This CDR3 is CASSPDRLNTEAFF. The CDR3, as DNA: TGTGCCAGCAGCCCGGACCGATTGAACACTGAAGCTTTCTTT.

CDR3 loop: CASSIQTSGNTIYF. CDR3 nucleotides: TGTGCCAGCAGTATCCAGACCTCTGGAAACACCATATATTTT. V and J are TRBV28 and TRBJ1-3; D gene ambiguous. The CDR3 runs 14 residues. Trimming cost V 5 bases and J 0 bases, with 8 bases left between them. Germline CDR1 reads MDHEN; CDR2 reads SYDVKM.

This clone was recorded once. This chain connects TRBV28 to TRBJ1-6; the D gene is possibly TRBD1 (5 bases). Per germline, CDR1 MDHEN and CDR2 SYDVKM. Trimming removed 7 bases from V and 5 bases from J, with 18 bases in between. CDR3 size: 16 residues. The CDR3 DNA sequence: TGTGCCAGCACTCTAGGGGCCGGCACTAATAATTCACCCCTCCACTTT. Residues: CASTLGAGTNNSPLHF.

The count of this clone is one. This chain links TRBV9 with TRBJ2-1; tentative D call: TRBD2 (6 bases). The CDR3 spans 13 residues. Trimming cost V 2 bases and J 6 bases, with 9 bases left between them. Looked up from germline, CDR1 is SGDLS and CDR2 is YYNGEE. The CDR3 DNA reads as TGTGCCAGCAGCGTTAGCGGTGGCAATGAGCAGTTCTTC. The encoded protein is CASSVSGGNEQFF.

The gene calls are TRBV28 and TRBJ2-7, with 7 bases that match TRBD1. The CDR3 contains 17 residues. V was pared by 2 bases and J by 6 bases, with 16 bases of the junction left unmatched. Germline values: CDR1 MDHEN, CDR2 SYDVKM. The CDR3 nucleotides are TGTGCCAGCAGTTTACCCACTCCACGACCGACAGGGTTCGAGCAGTACTTC. Amino acid sequence: CASSLPTPRPTGFEQYF.

V is TRBV9 and J is TRBJ2-5, with D perhaps TRBD2 (5 bases). Per germline, CDR1 SGDLS and CDR2 YYNGEE. The ends were cut back, 0 bases at V and 5 bases at J, with 20 bases in the middle. The CDR3 sequence is 17 residues long. In DNA form, the CDR3 reads TGTGCCAGCAGCGTAGGCCCTAGCCGGGGTCGATCGGAGACCCAGTACTTC. The encoded protein is CASSVGPSRGRSETQYF. Together with reference TRBV9 and TRBJ2-5, the CDR3 gives the full variable domain: DSGVTQTPKHLITATGQRVTLRCSPRSGDLSVYWYQQSLDQGLQFLIQYYNGEERAKGNILERFSAQQFPDLHSELNLSSLELGDSALYFCASSVGPSRGRSETQYFGPGTRLLVL.

V is TRBV3-1 (or the pseudogene TRBV3-2) and J is TRBJ1-5, with 7 nucleotides matching TRBD1. J gave up 1 base and V 3 bases, and 3 bases lay outside the gene matches. The germline V gene encodes CDR1 LGHDT and CDR2 YNNKEL (reference sequence). The CDR3 length is 15 residues. The CDR3, as DNA: TGTGCCAGCAGCCAGGACAGGCGGAGCAATCAGCCCCAGCATTTT. It codes for CASSQDRRSNQPQHF.

The V call is TRBV7-6, the J call TRBJ2-5; D is ambiguous. Trimming removed 5 bases at V and 1 base at J, with 8 bases between. The CDR3 has 13 amino acids. CDR1 and CDR2 from the germline V gene are SGHVS and FNYEAQ. CDR3 loop: CASSNGLQETQYF. The CDR3 DNA reads TGTGCCAGCAGCAACGGCCTCCAAGAGACCCAGTACTTC.

This chain uses TRBV11-2 with TRBJ2-7; 9 bases map to TRBD2. Trimming cost V 2 bases and J 6 bases; bases outside gene matches: 8. This CDR3 comprises 15 residues. The germline gives CDR1 SGHAT, CDR2 FQNNGV. CDR3 region: CASSLRVGLALEQYF. For the CDR3, the DNA is TGTGCCAGCAGCTTACGTGTGGGACTAGCTCTCGAGCAGTACTTC.

This clone was detected once. This chain uses TRBV27 with TRBJ1-1; 7 bases agree with TRBD1. CDR3 length equals 12 residues. Germline loops: CDR1 MNHEY, CDR2 SMNVEV (reference sequence). V shed 7 bases and J 3 bases; nucleotides not matched to a gene: 2. The CDR3 coding sequence is TGTGCCAGCAAAGGGGGCTACACTGAAGCTTTCTTT. Translating it yields CASKGGYTEAFF.

This clone has a single count. The chain couples TRBV7-9 to TRBJ2-7; D perhaps matches TRBD1 (7 bases). Trimming removed 5 bases at V and 2 bases at J, with 13 bases between. The V gene's germline CDR1 is SEHNR and CDR2 FQNEAQ (reference sequence). This CDR3 contains 14 residues. CDR3: CASSLRGRTYEQYF. The DNA for the CDR3 is TGTGCCAGCAGCCTCAGGGGGAGGACCTACGAGCAGTACTTC.

This chain uses TRBV29-1 with TRBJ2-7; no clear D. From germline, CDR1 is SQVTM and CDR2 ANQGSEA. This CDR3 comprises 12 residues. V was cut by 4 bases and J by 0 bases, with 7 bases left in between. The CDR3 region is CSVVQSSYEQYF. In nucleotides, the CDR3 is TGCAGCGTTGTGCAGAGCTCCTACGAGCAGTACTTC.

The chain couples TRBV7-9 to TRBJ1-4; D call uncertain. Deletions cut 0 bases from V and 8 bases from J, with 7 bases between. The germline CDR1 and CDR2 sequences are SEHNR and FQNEAQ (reference sequence). There are 13 residues in the CDR3. The CDR3 protein is CASSLALGEKLFF. CDR3 coding DNA: TGTGCCAGCAGCTTAGCGCTGGGGGAAAAACTGTTTTTT. Full variable domain (outside the CDR3, taken from reference TRBV7-9 and TRBJ1-4): DTGVSQNPRHKITKRGQNVTFRCDPISEHNRLYWYRQTLGQGPEFLTYFQNEAQLEKSRLLSDRFSAERPKGSFSTLEIQRTEQGDSAMYLCASSLALGEKLFFGSGTQLSVL.

CDR3 in amino acids: CASSLRHEGNQPQHF. For the CDR3, the DNA is TGTGCCAGCAGCTTAAGACACGAGGGCAATCAGCCCCAGCATTTT. The chain carries TRBV7-2 and TRBJ1-5; D not certain. V dropped 2 bases and J dropped 2 bases, with 10 bases sitting between them. The CDR3 is 15 residues long. The germline gives CDR1 SGHTA, CDR2 FQGNSA. Looking up the rest from reference TRBV7-2 and TRBJ1-5 gives the full variable domain: GAGVSQSPSNKVTEKGKDVELRCDPISGHTALYWYRQSLGQGLEFLIYFQGNSAPDKSGLPSDRFSAERTGGSVSTLTIQRTQQEDSAVYLCASSLRHEGNQPQHFGDGTRLSIL.

The rearrangement uses TRBV24-1 and TRBJ2-7; no clear D gene. From germline, CDR1 is KGHDR and CDR2 SFDVKD. The CDR3 is 14 residues long. Trimming removed 6 bases from V and 4 bases from J, with 15 bases in between. The CDR3 DNA is TGTGCCACCAGTAGGTTTGGTCACGGGTACGAGCAGTACTTC. It encodes CATSRFGHGYEQYF.

Only one count was recorded for this clone. The gene calls are TRBV9 and TRBJ1-1; 7 bases match TRBD1. The V gene end was trimmed by 0 bases and the J gene end by 14 bases; junction bases not matched to a gene: 7. The CDR3 has 12 amino acids. The germline V gene encodes CDR1 SGDLS and CDR2 YYNGEE. For the CDR3, the DNA is TGTGCCAGCAGCGTAGAAGAGGGGGCGAAGTTCTTT. It encodes CASSVEEGAKFF.

V gene TRBV19 combines with J gene TRBJ1-5; D is ambiguous. Trimming pared 3 bases from V and 3 bases from J, leaving 9 bases between. The CDR3 runs to 14 residues. Germline lookup yields CDR1 LNHDA and CDR2 SQIVND (reference sequence). CDR3 sequence reads: CASSMLDANQPQHF. CDR3 in DNA: TGTGCCAGTAGTATGCTGGACGCCAATCAGCCCCAGCATTTT.

This clone was seen a single time. V gene TRBV20-1 combines with J gene TRBJ1-1, with 7 bases matching TRBD1. This CDR3 comprises 14 residues. Looked up from germline, CDR1 is DFQATT and CDR2 is SNEGSKA (reference sequence). Germline trimming cut 3 bases from V and 6 bases from J; bases unmatched to any gene: 10. This CDR3 reads CSASLRDSRPEAFF. The CDR3 coding sequence is TGCAGTGCTAGTCTCCGGGACAGTCGGCCTGAAGCTTTCTTT.